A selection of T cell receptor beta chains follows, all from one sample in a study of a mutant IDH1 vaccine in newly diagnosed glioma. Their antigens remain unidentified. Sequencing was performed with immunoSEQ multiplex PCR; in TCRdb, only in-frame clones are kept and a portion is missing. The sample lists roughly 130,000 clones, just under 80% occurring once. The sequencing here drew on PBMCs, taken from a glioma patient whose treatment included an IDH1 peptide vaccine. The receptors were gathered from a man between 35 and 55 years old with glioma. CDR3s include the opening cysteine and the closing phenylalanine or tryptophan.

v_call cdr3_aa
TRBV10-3 CAISALESVGQETQYF
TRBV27 CASSLFRESGANVLTF
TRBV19 CASSEGQGAPLHF
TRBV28 CASSLVQGSNQPQHF
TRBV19 CASRQVGVYNEQFF
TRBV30 CAWSVSAGGYGYTF
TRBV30 CAWSLGQGNNSPLHF
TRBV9 CASSAGPGLFYNEQFF
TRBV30 CASRTANQPQHF
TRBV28 CASSILDFSNTGELFF
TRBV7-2 CASSLTAGTGGRETQYF
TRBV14 CASSQRGHYNEQYF
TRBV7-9 CASSPQGEGETQYF
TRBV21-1 CASSKACAPRRDYREQYF
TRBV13 CASSLEGQGNTEAFF
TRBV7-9 CASSYRGLTQYNSPLHF
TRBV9 CASSADRGDEKLFF
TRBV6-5 CASSRDRRNTIYF
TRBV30 CAWSGAGPKNNEQFF
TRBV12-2 CASRPRQVIYEQYF
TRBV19 CASSIGPGGNTEAFF
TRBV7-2 CASSQQTPGTGSPLHF
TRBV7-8 CASSAGGEQYF
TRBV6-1 CASSERSGESYEQYF
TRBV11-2 CASSPGAGPGEKLFF
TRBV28 CASRGRPEAFF
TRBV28 CASVGGQGGYGYTF
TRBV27 CASSLSGWANEKLFF
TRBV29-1 CSEKTSGGTTDTQYF
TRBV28 CASSLLGLTSGEQYF
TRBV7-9 CASSSGALAGFTDTQYF
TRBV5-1 CASSVAGTQNENF
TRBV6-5 CASSPQALIGTEQYF
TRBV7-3 CASSDGGKNIQYF
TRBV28 CATRQGVYEQYF
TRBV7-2 CASSPTGTGSGGETQYF
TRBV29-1 CSVEVGPYEQYF
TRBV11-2 CASSTIRRRFTGELFF
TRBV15 CATSRGQGNQPQHF
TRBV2 CASSPRPDFYGYTF
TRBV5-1 CASSFGQGESEQYF
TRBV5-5 CASSQVLSYNEQFF
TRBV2 CASRAYSGVLNEKLFF
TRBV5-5 CASSGTQGYTGELFF
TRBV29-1 CSVTDTYTEAFF
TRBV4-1 CASRDAQYSGNTIYF
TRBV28 CASCSGIRYEQYF
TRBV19 CASSILDGQSNQPQHF
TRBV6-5 CASSFRATDRAYGYTF
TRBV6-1 CASSEGSYTEAFF
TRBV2 CAREGAMKMLGTEAFF
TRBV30 CAWAGTSAYYEQYF